What follows are 31 T cell receptor beta chains derived from one specimen sequenced in a study of T-cell memory formation after mild COVID-19. TCRdb reprocessed the 5' RACE reads via MiXCR and lists one record per CDR3 protein. The data contain hundreds of thousands of distinct CDR3 sequences, around 17% of them singletons. Sequencing used PBMCs or a T cell subset sorted from them (not recorded which). The receptors stem from a man aged 18-30 years who had mild COVID-19 (a few samples of this study predate the infection). Cell type and time point are not known.

The V gene is TRBV5-1, the J gene TRBJ2-7, with D unresolved. CDR1 and CDR2 from the germline V gene are SGHRS and YFSETQ. The CDR3 extends over 12 amino acids. V was shortened by 4 bases and J by 3 bases, with 8 bases between the two germline ends. CDR3 loop: CASSQVGYEQYF. The CDR3 region has the DNA TGCGCCAGCAGCCAGGTGGGCTACGAGCAGTACTTC.

This clonotype was seen a few times. This sequence joins TRBV29-1 and TRBJ2-3, with 7 bases aligning to TRBD1. V shed 6 bases and J 2 bases; nucleotides not matched to a gene: 5. From germline, CDR1 is SQVTM and CDR2 ANQGSEA. This CDR3 has 13 amino acids. The CDR3 DNA reads as TGCAGCGTAAAGGGACAGCTCACAGATACGCAGTATTTT. Encoded protein: CSVKGQLTDTQYF.

The chain is built from TRBV5-1 and TRBJ2-5; a weak D match, TRBD2 (6 bases). CDR1 is SGHRS, CDR2 YFSETQ, per germline. Trimming shortened V by 4 bases and J by 3 bases, and 16 bases separated the two germline ends. This CDR3 is built from 15 residues. As DNA, the CDR3 is TGCGCCAGCAGCCACGGGACTGCGGGGAAAGAGACCCAGTACTTC. Amino acid sequence: CASSHGTAGKETQYF.

Only a few counts were recorded for this clonotype. V and J are TRBV7-9 and TRBJ2-7; 8 bases align to TRBD1. Germline assignment: CDR1 SEHNR and CDR2 FQNEAQ (reference sequence). This CDR3 is 14 amino acids long. The V and J ends lost 5 bases and 5 bases, in that order; junction bases with no gene match: 8. CDR3 in amino acids: CASSVRQGSHEQYF. The CDR3 coding sequence is TGTGCCAGCAGCGTCCGACAGGGGAGTCACGAGCAGTACTTC. Full variable domain (missing parts from reference TRBV7-9 and TRBJ2-7): DTGVSQNPRHKITKRGQNVTFRCDPISEHNRLYWYRQTLGQGPEFLTYFQNEAQLEKSRLLSDRFSAERPKGSFSTLEIQRTEQGDSAMYLCASSVRQGSHEQYFGPGTRLTVT.

This clonotype was observed a few times. The chain is built from TRBV7-2 and TRBJ2-3; 7 bases are a match to TRBD2. V trimming: 4 bases; J trimming: 2 bases; junction bases outside the gene matches: 3. The CDR3 consists of 14 residues. Germline CDR1 reads SGHTA; CDR2 reads FQGNSA. The CDR3 region has the DNA TGTGCCAGCAGCTGGGACTACCACACAGATACGCAGTATTTT. Translation: CASSWDYHTDTQYF.

The chain couples TRBV24-1 to TRBJ2-3; D is unresolved. Germline CDR1 and CDR2: KGHDR and SFDVKD. The CDR3 contains 13 residues. V was trimmed by 1 base and J by 6 bases, leaving 7 bases between them. For the CDR3, the DNA is TGTGCCACCAGTGATTTCCGACGGGATACGCAGTATTTT. This codes for CATSDFRRDTQYF.

The chain recombines TRBV6-2 or TRBV6-3 with TRBJ2-6; D is perhaps TRBD2 (5 bases). The CDR3 extends over 15 amino acids. CDR1 and CDR2 (germline): MNHEY, SVGEGT. The ends were cut back, 7 bases at V and 0 bases at J, with 10 bases in the middle. The CDR3 coding sequence is TGTGCCAGCAATCCAGGAGGCTCTGGGGCCAACGTCCTGACTTTC. The encoded protein is CASNPGGSGANVLTF.

V is TRBV11-2 and J is TRBJ1-6, with no clear D. CDR3 size: 15 residues. Trimming took off 2 bases at V and 9 bases at J, with 14 bases between the two ends. In germline, CDR1 is SGHAT, CDR2 FQNNGV. The DNA of the CDR3 is TGTGCCAGCAGCTTAAGGGCCCTTCGGGGTTCACCCCTCCACTTT. Residues: CASSLRALRGSPLHF.

This clonotype was detected a few times. The final CDR3 position lacks the conserved phenylalanine or tryptophan, pointing to a likely read error. Because the CDR3's place on the DNA is in doubt, the DNA is left out and the CDR3 is given as listed by TCRdb. The rearrangement uses TRBV4-3 and TRBJ1-6; TRBD1 is the table's D call, not checked against the DNA. CDR1 is LGHNA, CDR2 YSLEER, per germline. The CDR3 is 9 amino acids long, termini counted. The CDR3 sequence is CASSQGPPS.

The V call is TRBV4-2, the J call TRBJ2-3, with D maybe TRBD2 (5 bases). This CDR3 comprises 15 residues. CDR1 LGHNA and CDR2 YNFKEQ come from the germline V gene. V was cut by 3 bases and J by 2 bases, with 12 bases left in between. CDR3 nucleotide sequence: TGTGCCAGCAGCCACCCCGGGGAGACCACAGATACGCAGTATTTT. Encoded protein: CASSHPGETTDTQYF.

The rearrangement uses TRBV27 and TRBJ1-2; perhaps TRBD1 as D (6 bases). Trimming removed 6 bases at V and 8 bases at J, with 16 bases between. This CDR3 is 13 amino acids long. Germline CDR1 MNHEY, CDR2 SMNVEV (reference sequence). CDR3 region: CASSPDRSRGYTF. In nucleotides, the CDR3 is TGTGCCAGCAGCCCCGACAGGTCGCGCGGCTACACCTTC.

J is TRBJ2-2 and V is TRBV2; D uncertain. The ends were cut back, 7 bases at V and 5 bases at J, with 14 bases in the middle. The CDR3 is made up of 14 amino acids. Germline-derived CDR1 and CDR2 are SNHLY and FYNNEI. The CDR3 DNA is TGTGCCAGCAAAAAAAGTGTCTTTACCGGGGAGCTGTTTTTT. Translation gives CASKKSVFTGELFF. The full variable domain, completed using reference TRBV2 and TRBJ2-2, is EPEVTQTPSHQVTQMGQEVILRCVPISNHLYFYWYRQILGQKVEFLVSFYNNEISEKSEIFDDQFSVERPDGSNFTLKIRSTKLEDSAMYFCASKKSVFTGELFFGEGSRLTVL.

V usage is TRBV18 and J usage is TRBJ1-2; D uncertain. V dropped 3 bases and J dropped 6 bases, with 11 bases sitting between them. Germline CDR1 is KGHSH and CDR2 is LQKENI. This CDR3 spans 13 amino acids. DNA for the CDR3: TGTGCCAGCTCACCTGTGGGCCAGCATGGCTACACCTTC. This encodes CASSPVGQHGYTF.

This rearrangement joins TRBV9 to TRBJ2-3; the D is unclear. V lost 0 bases and J 1 base, leaving 9 bases between the germline ends. The CDR3 length is 15 residues. Germline loops: CDR1 SGDLS, CDR2 YYNGEE. CDR3 in amino acids: CASSVVGSGTDTQYF. The CDR3 DNA follows: TGTGCCAGCAGCGTAGTGGGGTCCGGCACAGATACGCAGTATTTT.

This clonotype was recorded once. The V gene is TRBV11-2, the J gene TRBJ1-5, with D maybe TRBD1 (6 bases). Germline V gives CDR1 SGHAT, CDR2 FQNNGV. V lost 5 bases and J lost 9, with 17 bases in between. The length of the CDR3 is 14 residues. CDR3 sequence: CASSPQGGNRPQHF. The CDR3 DNA reads TGTGCCAGCAGCCCACAGGGTGGTAACCGGCCCCAGCATTTT.

This clonotype was recorded a few times. This chain connects TRBV7-9 to TRBJ2-7; a weak D match, TRBD1 (6 bases). Trimming took 8 bases from V and 2 from J, leaving 16 bases between them. This CDR3 region has 14 residues. The germline V gene encodes CDR1 SEHNR and CDR2 FQNEAQ (reference sequence). The CDR3 nucleotides read TGTGCCAGCCACCGAGGCACAGGGACCTACGAGCAGTACGTC. It codes for CASHRGTGTYEQYV.

The sample holds a few counts of this clonotype. V and J are TRBV4-3 and TRBJ1-6; D is undetermined. The CDR3 has 14 residues. With 0 bases removed from V and 8 bases from J, the gap between germline ends came to 8 bases. Per germline, CDR1 LGHNA and CDR2 YSLEER. DNA for the CDR3: TGCGCCAGCAGCCAAGATATGCCTTATTCACCCCTCCACTTT. It translates to CASSQDMPYSPLHF.

The chain combines TRBV10-3 with TRBJ2-7; a possible D gene is TRBD2 (5 bases). This CDR3 has 14 amino acids. V lost 3 bases to trimming and J lost 0 bases, with 9 bases between them. Germline loops: CDR1 ENHRY, CDR2 SYGVKD. This chain's CDR3 is CAISERGSSYEQYV. In DNA, the CDR3 is TGTGCCATCAGTGAAAGAGGGAGCTCCTACGAGCAGTACGTC.

This clonotype was recorded once. V and J are TRBV19 and TRBJ1-1; 9 nucleotides match TRBD1. The V gene end was trimmed by 1 base and the J gene end by 6 bases; junction bases not matched to a gene: 9. Germline V lookup: CDR1 LNHDA, CDR2 SQIVND (reference sequence). The CDR3 totals 16 residues. The CDR3, as DNA: TGTGCCAGTAGTATAGCCCTCGGACAGGGGATCGCTGAAGCTTTCTTT. Its protein product is CASSIALGQGIAEAFF.

This sequence joins TRBV2 and TRBJ1-5; D is uncertain. The V and J ends lost 6 bases and 2 bases respectively, with 8 bases between them. Germline CDR1 reads SNHLY; CDR2 reads FYNNEI. The CDR3 is made up of 13 amino acids. CDR3 residues: CASRTEGNQPQHF. For the CDR3, the DNA is TGTGCCAGCAGAACGGAGGGCAATCAGCCCCAGCATTTT. The variable domain in full, completed from reference TRBV2 and TRBJ1-5, reads EPEVTQTPSHQVTQMGQEVILRCVPISNHLYFYWYRQILGQKVEFLVSFYNNEISEKSEIFDDQFSVERPDGSNFTLKIRSTKLEDSAMYFCASRTEGNQPQHFGDGTRLSIL.

This chain joins TRBV4-3 and TRBJ1-3; D is unresolved. Trimming left V 1 base short and J 2 bases short, with 9 bases between. The CDR3 extends over 15 amino acids. Germline V gives CDR1 LGHNA, CDR2 YSLEER. CDR3 coding DNA: TGCGCCAGCAGCCAAGGTGACGGAACTGGAAACACCATATATTTT. Its translation is CASSQGDGTGNTIYF.

The rearrangement links TRBV9 to TRBJ2-3; 9 bases line up with TRBD2. V gave up 4 bases and J gave up 7 bases; unmatched junction bases: 10. The CDR3 runs 15 residues. In germline, CDR1 is SGDLS, CDR2 YYNGEE. The CDR3 coding sequence is TGTGCCAGCAGCCCCCGCGGGGGGGCTGGGAATACGCAGTATTTT. This gives the protein CASSPRGGAGNTQYF. Together with reference TRBV9 and TRBJ2-3, the CDR3 gives the full variable domain: DSGVTQTPKHLITATGQRVTLRCSPRSGDLSVYWYQQSLDQGLQFLIQYYNGEERAKGNILERFSAQQFPDLHSELNLSSLELGDSALYFCASSPRGGAGNTQYFGPGTRLTVL.

In its sample, this clonotype was seen a few times. V is TRBV28 and J is TRBJ2-7; a weak D match, TRBD2 (5 bases). V was cut by 5 bases and J by 3 bases, with 17 bases left in between. CDR1 is MDHEN and CDR2 is SYDVKM in the germline V gene. CDR3 size: 15 residues. The CDR3 loop is CASSPSLGRGYEQYV. The CDR3 DNA follows: TGTGCCAGCAGTCCCTCACTCGGACGGGGCTACGAGCAGTACGTC.

This clonotype was observed a few times. This chain connects TRBV18 to TRBJ2-7; 7 bases align to TRBD2. The CDR3 has 13 residues. CDR1 and CDR2 from the germline V gene are KGHSH and LQKENI. The V and J ends lost 3 bases and 5 bases, in that order; junction bases with no gene match: 4. Here the CDR3 reads CASSPTSDHEQYV. Here the CDR3 DNA reads TGTGCCAGCTCACCCACTAGCGACCACGAGCAGTACGTC.

In its sample, this clonotype was seen a few times. The V and J genes are TRBV7-2 and TRBJ2-3, with TRBD1 identical over 7 bases. The CDR3 is 14 amino acids. The V and J ends lost 5 bases and 6 bases, in that order; junction bases with no gene match: 8. Germline assignment: CDR1 SGHTA and CDR2 FQGNSA. CDR3 amino acids: CASSPTTGPDTQYF. The CDR3 DNA is TGTGCCAGCAGCCCGACGACAGGGCCGGATACGCAGTATTTT. The full variable domain, rest sourced from reference TRBV7-2 and TRBJ2-3, is GAGVSQSPSNKVTEKGKDVELRCDPISGHTALYWYRQSLGQGLEFLIYFQGNSAPDKSGLPSDRFSAERTGGSVSTLTIQRTQQEDSAVYLCASSPTTGPDTQYFGPGTRLTVL.

This chain links TRBV19 with TRBJ2-3; D might be TRBD1 or TRBD2, each matching 5 bases. V was trimmed by 6 bases and J by 5 bases, leaving 12 bases between them. The CDR3 covers 13 residues. CDR1 and CDR2 (germline): LNHDA, SQIVND (reference sequence). The chain's CDR3 is CASRPSGGDTQYF. The CDR3 DNA follows: TGTGCCAGTAGACCCAGTGGGGGAGATACGCAGTATTTT. Looking up the rest from reference TRBV19 and TRBJ2-3 gives the full variable domain: DGGITQSPKYLFRKEGQNVTLSCEQNLNHDAMYWYRQDPGQGLRLIYYSQIVNDFQKGDIAEGYSVSREKKESFPLTVTSAQKNPTAFYLCASRPSGGDTQYFGPGTRLTVL.

The chain has TRBV20-1 and TRBJ2-5; 11 nucleotides line up with TRBD1. Germline loops: CDR1 DFQATT, CDR2 SNEGSKA (reference sequence). Trimming at V came to 3 bases and at J to 6 bases, leaving 9 bases not matched to a gene. This CDR3 region has 15 residues. The CDR3 sequence is CSARTGQGVAKTQYF. CDR3 DNA sequence: TGCAGTGCTAGGACGGGACAGGGGGTTGCAAAGACCCAGTACTTC.

The V call is TRBV6-2 or TRBV6-3, the J call TRBJ2-7; 7 nucleotides agree with TRBD1. The germline V gene encodes CDR1 MNHEY and CDR2 SVGEGT. J gave up 2 bases and V 2 bases, and 3 bases lay outside the gene matches. The CDR3 totals 14 residues. Written as DNA, the CDR3 is TGTGCCAGCAGTTACAGACAGGGTGCCTACGAGCAGTACGTC. Its translation is CASSYRQGAYEQYV.

This clonotype was seen a handful of times. The chain is built from TRBV12-3 or TRBV12-4 and TRBJ1-6, with a possible D match to TRBD1 (5 bases). Between the trimmed V and J ends, which lost 4 bases and 7 bases, there was a span of 17 bases. The CDR3 covers 16 residues. Written as DNA, the CDR3 is TGTGCCAGCAGTTCGGGCGGGGGAAAGGGCAATTCACCCCTCCACTTT. This encodes CASSSGGGKGNSPLHF.

This clonotype was picked up a small number of times. The CDR3 nucleotides are TGTGCCAGCAGCCACGAACGTAGGGGAGAGACCCAGTACTTC. Translated: CASSHERRGETQYF. The chain joins TRBV4-2 to TRBJ2-5; a weak D match, TRBD1 (5 bases). The V gene's germline CDR1 is LGHNA and CDR2 YNFKEQ. This CDR3 contains 14 residues. Trimming took off 3 bases at V and 4 bases at J, with 12 bases between the two ends.

This clonotype is a singleton in its sample. The V gene is TRBV5-5, the J gene TRBJ1-1; 7 bases are shared with TRBD1. This CDR3 is built from 15 residues. V lost 4 bases and J lost 1; bases outside the gene matches: 7. Germline V gene lookup returns CDR1 SGHKS and CDR2 YYEKEE (reference sequence). For the CDR3, the DNA is TGTGCCAGCAGCCCGGGGGGGACAGAGAACACTGAAGCTTTCTTT. Translation: CASSPGGTENTEAFF.